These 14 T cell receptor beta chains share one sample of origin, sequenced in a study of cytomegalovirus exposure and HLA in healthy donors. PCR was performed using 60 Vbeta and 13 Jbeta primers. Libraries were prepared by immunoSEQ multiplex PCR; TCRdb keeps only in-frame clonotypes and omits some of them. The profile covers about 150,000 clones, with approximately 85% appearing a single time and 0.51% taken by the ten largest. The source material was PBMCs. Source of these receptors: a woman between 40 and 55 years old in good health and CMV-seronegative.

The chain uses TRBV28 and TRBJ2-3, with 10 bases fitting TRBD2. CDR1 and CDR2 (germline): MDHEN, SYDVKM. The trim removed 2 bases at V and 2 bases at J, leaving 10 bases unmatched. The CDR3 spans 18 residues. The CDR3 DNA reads TGTGCCAGCAGTTTAGGAGCGGGAGGGTCCTCCACCACAGATACGCAGTATTTT. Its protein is CASSLGAGGSSTTDTQYF.

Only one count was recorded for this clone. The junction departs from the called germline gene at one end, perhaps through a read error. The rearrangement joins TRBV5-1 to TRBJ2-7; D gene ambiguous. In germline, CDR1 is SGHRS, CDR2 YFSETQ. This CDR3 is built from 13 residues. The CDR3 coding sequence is TGCGCCAACAGCTTGGCCGCTAGCTACGAGCAGTACTTC. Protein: CANSLAASYEQYF.

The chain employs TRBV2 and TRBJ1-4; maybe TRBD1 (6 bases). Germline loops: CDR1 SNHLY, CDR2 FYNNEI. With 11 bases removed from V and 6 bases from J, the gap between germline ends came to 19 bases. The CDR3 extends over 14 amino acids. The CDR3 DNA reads TGTGCCTCACTGCGGACAGCAAAGGATGAAAAACTGTTTTTT. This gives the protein CASLRTAKDEKLFF.

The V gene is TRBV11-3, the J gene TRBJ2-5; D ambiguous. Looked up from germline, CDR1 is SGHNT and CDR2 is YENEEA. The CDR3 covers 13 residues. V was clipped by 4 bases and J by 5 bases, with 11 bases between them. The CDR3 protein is CASSSRWAETQYF. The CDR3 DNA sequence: TGTGCCAGCAGCTCCCGCTGGGCGGAGACCCAGTACTTC.

The DNA of the CDR3 is TGTGCCAGCAGCTTCATAGCGGGAGTGATCTACGAGCAGTACTTC. Protein sequence: CASSFIAGVIYEQYF. The chain links TRBV5-4 to TRBJ2-7; 9 bases are a match to TRBD2. CDR3 length equals 15 residues. The germline CDR1 and CDR2 sequences are SGHNT and YYREEE (reference sequence). V lost 2 bases, J lost 3 bases, and 6 bases stayed unmatched. The full variable domain, with the rest looked up from reference TRBV5-4 and TRBJ2-7, is ETGVTQSPTHLIKTRGQQVTLRCSSQSGHNTVSWYQQALGQGPQFIFQYYREEENGRGNFPPRFSGLQFPNYSSELNVNALELDDSALYLCASSFIAGVIYEQYFGPGTRLTVT.

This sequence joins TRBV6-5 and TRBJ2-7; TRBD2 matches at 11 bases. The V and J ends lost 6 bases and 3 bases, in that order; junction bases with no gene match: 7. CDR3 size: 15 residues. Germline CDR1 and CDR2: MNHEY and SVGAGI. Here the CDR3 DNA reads TGTGCCAGCAGCCCGGGACTAGCGGATTACTACGAGCAGTACTTC. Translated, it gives CASSPGLADYYEQYF.

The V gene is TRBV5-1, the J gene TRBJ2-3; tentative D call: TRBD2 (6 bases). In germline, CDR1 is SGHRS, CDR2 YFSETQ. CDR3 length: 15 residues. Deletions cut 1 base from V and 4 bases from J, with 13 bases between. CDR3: CASSLNSGPPDTQYF. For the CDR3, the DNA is TGCGCCAGCAGCTTGAATAGCGGCCCTCCAGATACGCAGTATTTT.

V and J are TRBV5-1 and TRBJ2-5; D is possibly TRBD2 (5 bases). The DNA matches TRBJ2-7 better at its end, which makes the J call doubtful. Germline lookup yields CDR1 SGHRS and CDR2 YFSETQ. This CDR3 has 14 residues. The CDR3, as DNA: TGCGCCAGCAGCTGGACGGGGAGCTCCTACGAGCAGTACTTC. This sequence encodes CASSWTGSSYEQYF.

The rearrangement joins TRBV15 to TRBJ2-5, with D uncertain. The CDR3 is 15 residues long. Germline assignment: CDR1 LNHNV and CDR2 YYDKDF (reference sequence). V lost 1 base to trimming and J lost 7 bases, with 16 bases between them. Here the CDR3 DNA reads TGTGCCACCAGCAGAGTTAGCCCCCTCGCTGTGACCCAGTACTTC. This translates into CATSRVSPLAVTQYF.

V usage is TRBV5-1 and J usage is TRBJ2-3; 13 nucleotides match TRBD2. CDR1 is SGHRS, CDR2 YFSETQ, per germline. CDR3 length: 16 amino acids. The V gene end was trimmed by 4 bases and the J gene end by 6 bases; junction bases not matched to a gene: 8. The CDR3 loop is CASSPRLAGGSDTQYF. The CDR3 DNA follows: TGCGCCAGCAGCCCAAGACTAGCGGGGGGCAGTGATACGCAGTATTTT.

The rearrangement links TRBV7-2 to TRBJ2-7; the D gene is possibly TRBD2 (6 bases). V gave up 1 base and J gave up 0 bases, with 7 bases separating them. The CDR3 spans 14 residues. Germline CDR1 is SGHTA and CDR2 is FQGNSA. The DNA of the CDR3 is TGTGCCAGCAGCTTAGGGCGGGGCTCCTACGAGCAGTACTTC. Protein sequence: CASSLGRGSYEQYF.

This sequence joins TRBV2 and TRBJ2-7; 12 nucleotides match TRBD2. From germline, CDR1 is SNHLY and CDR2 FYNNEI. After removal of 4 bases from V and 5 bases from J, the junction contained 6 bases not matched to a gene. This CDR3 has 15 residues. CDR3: CASSARLAGENEQYF. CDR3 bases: TGTGCCAGCAGTGCGCGACTAGCGGGAGAGAACGAGCAGTACTTC.

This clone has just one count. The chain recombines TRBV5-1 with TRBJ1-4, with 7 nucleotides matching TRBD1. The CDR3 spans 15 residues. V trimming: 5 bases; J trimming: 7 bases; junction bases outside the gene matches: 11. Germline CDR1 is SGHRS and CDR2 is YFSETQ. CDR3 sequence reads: CASRPTGASGEKLFF. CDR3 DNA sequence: TGCGCCAGCAGACCTACAGGGGCCAGTGGTGAAAAACTGTTTTTT.

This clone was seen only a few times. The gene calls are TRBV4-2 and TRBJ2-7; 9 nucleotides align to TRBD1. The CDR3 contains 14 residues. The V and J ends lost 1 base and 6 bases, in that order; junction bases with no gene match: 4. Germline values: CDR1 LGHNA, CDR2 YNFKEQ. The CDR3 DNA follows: TGTGCCAGCAGCCAAGGCCCGACAGGGGGCGAGCAGTACTTC. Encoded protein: CASSQGPTGGEQYF.